The 21 T cell receptor beta chains below were found in one sample sequenced in a study of monozygotic twins with inflammatory bowel disease. After re-calling the 5' RACE reads, TCRdb lists one entry per CDR3 protein, DNA absent. This sample contains approximately 210,000 distinct CDR3 sequences. Sequenced input: blood. The source is a human donor with ulcerative colitis or Crohn's disease, or a healthy co-twin of an affected twin (not recorded which).

The chain employs TRBV7-9 and TRBJ1-1; TCRdb calls TRBD1, which cannot be checked without DNA. The CDR3 has 16 residues. Germline V gene sequence: CDR1 SEHNR, CDR2 FQNEAQ (reference sequence). CDR3 region: CASSLRTGGANTEAFF.

The chain is built from TRBV7-9 and TRBJ2-5; the TCRdb call, TRBD2, lacks DNA for checking. CDR3 length: 15 amino acids. CDR1 SEHNR and CDR2 FQNEAQ come from the germline V gene (reference sequence). The CDR3 loop reads CASSLASGTSGSQYF.

The rearrangement joins TRBV3-1 to TRBJ1-4. Germline V gene lookup returns CDR1 LGHDT and CDR2 YNNKEL (reference sequence). The CDR3 covers 16 residues. This chain's CDR3 is CASIGPAGGANEKLFF.

The rearrangement links TRBV6-1 to TRBJ1-3; the TCRdb D gene call, TRBD1, has no DNA to confirm it. Germline CDR1 MNHNS, CDR2 SASEGT. CDR3 length: 15 residues. CDR3 sequence: CASSSGLSPGNTIYF.

The chain carries TRBV29-1 and TRBJ2-7; the D gene TCRdb calls, TRBD1, cannot be checked with no DNA. The CDR3 contains 13 residues. Germline V gene lookup returns CDR1 SQVTM and CDR2 ANQGSEA. This CDR3 reads CSALGQGTYEQNF.

The chain links TRBV29-1 to TRBJ1-1; as DNA is missing, the TRBD1 call by TCRdb cannot be tested. Germline lookup yields CDR1 SQVTM and CDR2 ANQGSEA. This CDR3 has 15 amino acids. This CDR3 reads CSVERPGSLNTEAFF.

The gene calls are TRBV7-6 and TRBJ2-1; TCRdb's D call of TRBD2 is untestable without DNA. The germline gives CDR1 SGHVS, CDR2 FNYEAQ. CDR3 length: 15 amino acids. CDR3 sequence reads: CASSRLAGVNNEQFF.

The V gene is TRBV28, the J gene TRBJ2-1; without DNA, the TCRdb call of TRBD2 cannot be checked. The CDR3 totals 16 residues. Germline CDR1 reads MDHEN; CDR2 reads SYDVKM. CDR3 region: CASSGGLSSSYNEQFF. The full variable domain, with the rest looked up from reference TRBV28 and TRBJ2-1, is DVKVTQSSRYLVKRTGEKVFLECVQDMDHENMFWYRQDPGLGLRLIYFSYDVKMKEKGDIPEGYSVSREKKERFSLILESASTNQTSMYLCASSGGLSSSYNEQFFGPGTRLTVL.

The chain employs TRBV30 and TRBJ1-1; there is no DNA to check the TCRdb D call of TRBD1. The CDR3 loop spans 13 amino acids. Germline V gene lookup returns CDR1 GTSNPN and CDR2 SVGIG (reference sequence). CDR3 protein: CAWSGTGDTEAFF.

The chain couples TRBV7-2 to TRBJ2-2; TCRdb proposes TRBD2, but this gene call is untestable without DNA. The CDR3 has 16 residues. Germline assignment: CDR1 SGHTA and CDR2 FQGNSA. The CDR3 loop reads CASSKGLAGVTGELFF. The full variable domain, its missing parts supplied by reference TRBV7-2 and TRBJ2-2, is GAGVSQSPSNKVTEKGKDVELRCDPISGHTALYWYRQSLGQGLEFLIYFQGNSAPDKSGLPSDRFSAERTGGSVSTLTIQRTQQEDSAVYLCASSKGLAGVTGELFFGEGSRLTVL.

V gene TRBV11-3 combines with J gene TRBJ2-4; no DNA is available, so the TRBD1 call from TCRdb remains unchecked. CDR1 and CDR2 from the germline V gene are SGHNT and YENEEA. The CDR3 has 16 amino acids. The CDR3 loop is CASIKGKDREGNIQYF.

The chain employs TRBV10-2 and TRBJ2-3; TCRdb returns TRBD2, unconfirmable since there is no DNA. The germline V gene has CDR1 WSHSY and CDR2 SAAADI. The CDR3 runs to 16 residues. The CDR3 spells CASSLGTSGGTDTQYF.

The chain uses TRBV29-1 and TRBJ1-1; TCRdb designates TRBD1, a call that cannot be tested without DNA. Germline CDR1 is SQVTM and CDR2 is ANQGSEA. This CDR3 comprises 13 residues. The CDR3 loop reads CSAMTGRNTEAFF.

The rearrangement links TRBV12-3 or TRBV12-4 to TRBJ2-1; the D call of TRBD1 rests on TCRdb alone, since no DNA is present to check it. The CDR3 runs 15 residues. The CDR3 loop is CASSSDARRGYEQFF.

V usage is TRBV4-3 and J usage is TRBJ2-1; the D call from TCRdb, TRBD2, cannot be confirmed without DNA. CDR1 LGHNA and CDR2 YSLEER come from the germline V gene. This CDR3 spans 16 amino acids. Here the CDR3 reads CASSQDLSGSLGEQFF.

This chain uses TRBV24-1 with TRBJ2-5; with no DNA, the TCRdb D assignment of TRBD1 cannot be verified. The CDR3 is 13 amino acids. Germline V gives CDR1 KGHDR, CDR2 SFDVKD. The CDR3 here is CATRGTGGETQYF.

This chain links TRBV7-2 with TRBJ1-4. CDR3 size: 16 residues. CDR1 and CDR2 from the germline V gene are SGHTA and FQGNSA. CDR3 protein: CASSLGVGRANEKLFF.

The chain couples TRBV5-1 to TRBJ2-1; TCRdb reports TRBD1, a call that lacks DNA to check it against. This CDR3 region has 16 residues. The germline V gene has CDR1 SGHRS and CDR2 YFSETQ. CDR3 sequence reads: CASSLEAGRLWGEQFF.

The chain employs TRBV5-1 and TRBJ2-7. CDR1 and CDR2 from the germline V gene are SGHRS and YFSETQ. The CDR3 runs 14 residues. The CDR3 sequence: CASSLRAWSNEQYF.

The CDR3 here is CAISQLAGNYNEQFF. The V and J genes are TRBV10-3 and TRBJ2-1; with no DNA, the TCRdb D assignment of TRBD2 cannot be verified. CDR1 ENHRY and CDR2 SYGVKD come from the germline V gene. The CDR3 totals 15 residues.

The chain joins TRBV10-2 to TRBJ2-2. Germline assignment: CDR1 WSHSY and CDR2 SAAADI. The CDR3 runs to 13 residues. The CDR3 here is CASSESTVSELFF.